This is a list of T cell receptor beta chains from one sample in a study of CXCR3 chemokines and chemotherapy response in bladder cancer. TCRdb processed the PCR reads anew with MiXCR; each CDR3 protein has one entry. The data show around 2,000 distinct CDR3 sequences, with approximately 17% seen just once and 30% to 35% held by the top ten. The specimen was taken from a patient whose treatment included neoadjuvant chemotherapy. Every receptor here comes from a human donor with bladder cancer that responded to neoadjuvant chemotherapy. The CDR3 runs from the conserved cysteine through the conserved F or W.

v_gene,j_gene,CDR3aa
TRBV27,TRBJ2-7,CAVGQKARNYEQYF
TRBV12-3/TRBV12-4,TRBJ1-2,CASSPTGGRGYGYTF
TRBV19,TRBJ2-3,CASTLAGRTDTQYF
TRBV6-5,TRBJ1-6,CASSYSSDNSPLHF
TRBV6-5,TRBJ2-4,CASSYSGTGSDIQYF
TRBV19,TRBJ2-5,CASSLGREETQYF
TRBV28,TRBJ2-7,CASSPPGGRANHEQYF
TRBV6-2/TRBV6-3,TRBJ2-7,CASSLAGLYEQYF
TRBV7-9,TRBJ2-1,CASSPTSYEQFF
TRBV25-1,TRBJ1-1,CASISNTEAFF
TRBV28,TRBJ2-3,CASSLGGTDTQYF
TRBV6-2/TRBV6-3,TRBJ2-7,CASSRQRTEQYF
TRBV20-1,TRBJ1-2,CSARDSSWNYGYTF
TRBV7-9,TRBJ2-7,CASSSASGHGQYF
TRBV19,TRBJ2-1,CASSQDWGIRYNEQFF
TRBV28,TRBJ2-3,CASSSPAGGKDTQYF
TRBV5-6,TRBJ1-1,CASSLGTGMNTEAFF